This T cell receptor beta chain was captured in a study of T cells in Graves' hyperthyroidism and ophthalmopathy. Using RNA transcripts as the source, TCR beta CDR3 regions were amplified. HTBI primers were used for first-round RT-PCR of the TCR CDR3. TCRdb passed the multiplex PCR reads through MiXCR, listing each CDR3 protein once. The sample has some 500,000 distinct CDR3 sequences; roughly a sixth are singletons. Trimming removed 5 bases at V and 3 bases at J, with 22 bases between. The CDR3 is 17 amino acids. The germline gives CDR1 MNHEY, CDR2 SVGEGT. Patients affected by ophthalmopathy presented a Clinical Activity Score of at least 3, a NOSPECS grade of at least 4, and disease duration below 3 months. Criteria for exclusion of patients were uncontrolled infection, other autoimmune disease, pregnancy or lactation. Cells are PBMCs isolated from around 9.4 ml of fresh blood. This clonotype was seen ten or more times.

Sequences were obtained from blood. The chain recombines TRBV6-2 or TRBV6-3 with TRBJ1-1; TRBD1 might be the D (5 bases). This receptor was obtained from a woman aged 25 to 39 with Graves' ophthalmopathy. The CDR3 loop reads CASSQFPLRVRDTEAFF. The CDR3 coding sequence is TGTGCCAGCAGTCAATTCCCCCTCAGGGTCCGTGACACTGAAGCTTTCTTT.